A selection of T cell receptor beta chains follows, all from one sample in a study of blood T cell repertoires in COVID-19. Libraries were prepared by immunoSEQ multiplex PCR; TCRdb keeps only in-frame clonotypes and omits some of them. Among roughly 150,000 clones, around nine tenths were seen once, and the ten largest hold 2% to 3%. The sample taken for sequencing was peripheral blood. The receptors were gathered from a woman aged 80 or older with COVID-19, enrolled during active disease. CDR3s include the opening cysteine and the closing phenylalanine or tryptophan. Each record gives: V gene, clone size, J gene, D gene, CDR3 protein, CDR3 DNA. The D gene is left open where the match is weak. The size of a clone is reported for some rows only, either as once, few or many, or as a class for expanded clones.

>TRBV11-2|NA|TRBJ2-3|NA
CASSLEAARRRDTQYF
TGTGCCAGCAGCTTAGAGGCCGCTAGAAGGCGAGATACGCAGTATTTT
>TRBV9|NA|TRBJ1-4|NA
CASSAHAGTRSTNEKLFF
TGTGCCAGCAGCGCCCACGCCGGGACACGATCAACTAATGAAAAACTGTTTTTT
>TRBV6-2/TRBV6-3|NA|TRBJ1-2|TRBD1
CASSYLTGYDGYTF
TGTGCCAGCAGTTATCTGACAGGGTATGATGGCTACACCTTC
>TRBV20-1|NA|TRBJ2-7|NA
CSAGSSIEQYF
TGCAGTGCTGGATCTAGCATCGAGCAGTACTTC
>TRBV27|NA|TRBJ1-1|NA
CASSFDKISNTEAFF
TGTGCCAGCAGTTTCGACAAAATCTCGAACACTGAAGCTTTCTTT
>TRBV9|NA|TRBJ1-1|NA
CASSEGPNTEAFF
TGTGCCAGCAGCGAGGGGCCGAACACTGAAGCTTTCTTT
>TRBV18|NA|TRBJ1-1|NA
CASHYIPSTGNTEAFF
TGTGCCAGCCACTATATTCCTTCGACAGGGAACACTGAAGCTTTCTTT
>TRBV19|NA|TRBJ1-4|NA
CATSPGQGFANEKLFF
TGTGCCACCAGTCCAGGCCAGGGGTTCGCTAATGAAAAACTGTTTTTT
>TRBV18|NA|TRBJ2-2|TRBD2
CASSPMLAEDTGELFF
TGTGCCAGCTCACCAATGCTAGCGGAGGACACCGGGGAGCTGTTTTTT
>TRBV5-1|NA|TRBJ2-3|NA
CASSPPGGPADTQYF
TGCGCCAGCAGCCCACCAGGGGGGCCTGCAGATACGCAGTATTTT
>TRBV12-3/TRBV12-4|once|TRBJ1-4|TRBD1
CASSKGQGEKLFF
TGTGCCAGCAGTAAGGGACAGGGTGAAAAACTGTTTTTT
>TRBV7-2|NA|TRBJ2-7|NA
CASSLDPLADHRYF
TGTGCCAGCAGCTTAGACCCCCTAGCTGACCATCGGTACTTC
>TRBV9|NA|TRBJ1-4|TRBD1
CASSAQGAGEKLFF
TGTGCCAGCAGCGCACAGGGGGCGGGTGAAAAACTGTTTTTT
>TRBV3-1/TRBV3-2|NA|TRBJ2-1|TRBD1
CASSQDWTGTYNEQFF
TGTGCCAGCAGCCAAGATTGGACAGGGACCTACAATGAGCAGTTCTTC
>TRBV5-1|NA|TRBJ1-2|NA
CASSLHLQGVGDYGYTF
TGCGCCAGCAGCTTGCACCTACAGGGCGTTGGAGACTATGGCTACACCTTC
>TRBV14|NA|TRBJ1-1|TRBD1
CASSQDRNRGAFF
TGTGCCAGCAGCCAAGATCGGAACAGGGGAGCTTTCTTT
>TRBV3-1/TRBV3-2|NA|TRBJ1-6|NA
CASSLTENNSPLHF
TGTGCCAGCAGTCTGACAGAGAATAATTCACCCCTCCACTTT
>TRBV7-3|NA|TRBJ2-7|NA
CASSAGTFYEQYF
TGTGCCAGCAGCGCCGGGACTTTCTACGAGCAGTACTTC
>TRBV5-1|NA|TRBJ1-2|NA
CASSEGQHYGYTF
TGCGCCAGCAGCGAAGGACAGCACTATGGCTACACCTTC
>TRBV18|NA|TRBJ2-5|TRBD2
CASSPGLGGWETQYF
TGTGCCAGCTCACCGGGACTAGGAGGCTGGGAGACCCAGTACTTC
>TRBV13|NA|TRBJ2-7|TRBD2
CASSPRLAGADEQYF
TGTGCCAGCAGCCCAAGACTAGCGGGAGCGGACGAGCAGTACTTC
>TRBV24-1|NA|TRBJ1-5|NA
CATSWGVNQPQHF
TGTGCCACCAGTTGGGGGGTGAATCAGCCCCAGCATTTT
>TRBV28|NA|TRBJ1-2|NA
CASSLAQNYGYTF
TGTGCCAGCAGTTTAGCACAGAACTATGGCTACACCTTC
>TRBV2|NA|TRBJ2-3|NA
CVTERGDGPDTQYF
TGTGTCACTGAACGGGGTGATGGTCCAGATACGCAGTATTTT
>TRBV20-1|NA|TRBJ1-5|TRBD1
CSASPGTGGPHF
TGCAGTGCTAGTCCAGGGACAGGGGGTCCGCATTTT
>TRBV19|NA|TRBJ2-3|TRBD2
CASSLLAGGSTDTQYF
TGTGCCAGTAGTCTTTTAGCGGGAGGGAGCACAGATACGCAGTATTTT
>TRBV5-4|NA|TRBJ1-2|NA
CASSLVGSSHYGYTF
TGTGCCAGCAGCTTGGTAGGGAGTTCCCACTATGGCTACACCTTC
>TRBV5-1|NA|TRBJ1-2|NA
CASSLGEIYGYTF
TGCGCCAGCAGCTTGGGGGAGATCTATGGCTACACCTTC
>TRBV15|NA|TRBJ1-5|NA
CATSSIGVGQPQHF
TGTGCCACCAGCAGTATAGGGGTTGGGCAGCCCCAGCATTTT
>TRBV28|few|TRBJ2-1|NA
CASSLLGGTALSYNEQFF
TGTGCCAGCAGTTTATTGGGCGGGACAGCGCTATCCTACAATGAGCAGTTCTTC
>TRBV3-1/TRBV3-2|NA|TRBJ2-7|NA
CASRGGRPYEQYF
TGTGCCAGCAGAGGGGGACGGCCCTACGAGCAGTACTTC
>TRBV5-4|NA|TRBJ2-6|TRBD1
CASSSGGTGLSGANVLTF
TGTGCCAGCAGCTCAGGTGGGACAGGCCTCTCTGGGGCCAACGTCCTGACTTTC
>TRBV28|NA|TRBJ2-7|NA
CASSSTGTGPYEQYF
TGTGCCAGCAGTTCCACCGGGACTGGACCCTACGAGCAGTACTTC
>TRBV18|NA|TRBJ1-6|NA
CASSPRSQGDSPLHF
TGTGCCAGCTCACCACGGAGCCAGGGTGATTCACCCCTCCACTTT
>TRBV19|NA|TRBJ2-5|NA
CASSPGLRETQYF
TGTGCCAGTAGTCCCGGACTACGCGAGACCCAGTACTTC
>TRBV28|NA|TRBJ2-7|TRBD1
CASSFLGQGSYEQYF
TGTGCCAGCAGTTTTCTGGGACAGGGGTCCTACGAGCAGTACTTC
>TRBV28|few|TRBJ1-5|TRBD1
CASSPVSIPGQSNQPQHF
TGTGCCAGCAGCCCGGTCAGTATTCCGGGACAGAGCAATCAGCCCCAGCATTTT
>TRBV7-8|NA|TRBJ2-7|TRBD2
CASSLGTSDYEQYF
TGTGCCAGCAGCTTAGGGACTAGCGACTACGAGCAGTACTTC
>TRBV29-1|NA|TRBJ2-3|NA
CSVHSSDTQYF
TGCAGCGTTCATAGCTCAGATACGCAGTATTTT
>TRBV12-3/TRBV12-4|NA|TRBJ2-3|TRBD2
CASSFSGPDTQYF
TGTGCCAGCAGTTTTAGCGGGCCAGATACGCAGTATTTT
>TRBV14|NA|TRBJ2-7|TRBD2
CASSQGLAGAYEQYF
TGTGCCAGCAGCCAAGGACTAGCGGGGGCCTACGAGCAGTACTTC
>TRBV5-1|NA|TRBJ1-1|NA
CASSLWGQNTEAFF
TGCGCCAGCAGCTTGTGGGGCCAGAACACTGAAGCTTTCTTT
>TRBV19|NA|TRBJ1-6|NA
CASRPTGYNSPLHF
TGTGCCAGTAGACCGACAGGTTATAATTCACCCCTCCACTTT
>TRBV12-3/TRBV12-4|NA|TRBJ1-1|NA
CASSTDKDRQAFF
TGTGCCAGCAGTACTGACAAGGACAGACAAGCTTTCTTT
>TRBV5-4|once|TRBJ2-7|TRBD1
CASSYGTGETYEQYF
TGTGCCAGCAGCTACGGGACAGGGGAGACCTACGAGCAGTACTTC
>TRBV7-9|once|TRBJ2-1|NA
CASRATDNEQFF
TGTGCCAGCAGAGCGACAGACAATGAGCAGTTCTTC
>TRBV10-3|NA|TRBJ2-7|NA
CAIREGTGLGEQYF
TGTGCCATCAGGGAGGGGACGGGACTTGGGGAGCAGTACTTC
>TRBV9|NA|TRBJ1-5|TRBD1
CASSVGTGPAAPQHF
TGTGCCAGCAGCGTTGGGACAGGGCCAGCCGCGCCCCAGCATTTT
>TRBV7-2|NA|TRBJ1-1|TRBD1
CASSYRQGAGTEAFF
TGTGCCAGCAGCTACCGACAGGGGGCTGGTACTGAAGCTTTCTTT
>TRBV5-4|NA|TRBJ1-1|NA
CASSSGRGSLNTEAFF
TGTGCCAGCAGCTCCGGACGGGGATCCTTGAACACTGAAGCTTTCTTT
>TRBV19|NA|TRBJ2-7|TRBD2
CASKGLADYEQYF
TGTGCCAGTAAGGGACTAGCGGACTACGAGCAGTACTTC
>TRBV2|NA|TRBJ2-3|TRBD2
CASGLGLALTDTQYF
TGTGCCAGCGGATTGGGACTAGCGCTAACAGATACGCAGTATTTT
>TRBV18|NA|TRBJ1-5|NA
CASSEGVSQPQHF
TGTGCCAGCTCAGAGGGGGTTAGTCAGCCCCAGCATTTT
>TRBV10-3|NA|TRBJ1-1|TRBD1
CANSRTGLNTEAFF
TGTGCCAACTCGAGGACAGGGTTGAACACTGAAGCTTTCTTT
>TRBV3-1/TRBV3-2|NA|TRBJ2-3|TRBD2
CASSQAFQTSHSLNTQYF
TGTGCCAGCAGCCAAGCCTTCCAGACTAGCCATTCTCTTAATACGCAGTATTTT
>TRBV5-1|NA|TRBJ2-2|NA
CASNTDGGDTGELFF
TGCGCCAGCAACACCGACGGGGGTGACACCGGGGAGCTGTTTTTT